The clone carrying this T cell receptor beta chain was observed a single time. No antigen is known for it. The data were taken from a study of T cell clonotyping in hematopoietic cell transplantation. Overall study: Cytoreduction preceded collection of pretransplant recipient samples.

CDR1 and CDR2 from the germline V gene are SGHRS and YFSETQ. CDR3 length: 13 residues. V lost 4 bases and J lost 5, with 12 bases in between. Assay used: immunoSEQ multiplex PCR; TCRdb lists only in-frame clones, some missing. This table has 25,000 to 35,000 clones, roughly 91% appearing once. Regarding the study as a whole: Recipient TCR diversity dropped after transplant; expanded clonotypes rose from day 30 to 180. Cells were unsorted, so CD4 and CD8 contributions were not separated. Few recipient clonotypes overlapped donors; over 95% were de novo at given depth.

Time point in this sample: recipient sample about 28 days before transplant, after cytoreduction. The sequence was collected from a man in his fifties or sixties with acute myeloid leukemia. Some clones in this sample may be carry-over from other donors' samples. This chain uses TRBV5-1 with TRBJ1-2, with D unclear. The specimen was peripheral blood mononuclear cells, collected before stem cell transplant. This CDR3 reads CASSPGGFYGYTF. The DNA for the CDR3 is TGCGCCAGCAGCCCGGGAGGGTTTTATGGCTACACCTTC.